The clone carrying this T cell receptor beta chain has only a few counts. Its target is not known. The TCRbeta library incorporated unique molecular identifiers. TCRdb re-called the PCR reads through MiXCR, storing one row per CDR3 protein. The sample yields hundreds of thousands of distinct CDR3 sequences, 16% seen once. This entry is derived from a study of T-cell reconstitution after alpha-beta-depleted transplantation in children. Study conclusions and caveats: Surviving recipient T cells and thymic progenitors accounted for the high day-60 TCRbeta diversity observed in some patients. It was newly produced T cells that mostly accounted for T-cell counts and diversity one year after transplant. At around two months after transplant, the alpha-beta T cells were reportedly derived from several hundred expanded clones that came from non-depleted graft cells.

CDR1 and CDR2 (germline): SGHRS, YFSETQ. The J segment lost 10 bases and the V segment lost 6 bases, leaving 7 bases of the junction unmatched. The CDR3 is 13 residues long. The receptor's source is a male patient under 18 who had a stem cell transplant for acute lymphoblastic leukemia, so the T cells may come from the graft donor. This chain joins TRBV5-1 and TRBJ2-1; 10 nucleotides agree with TRBD1. The material sequenced was PBMCs, mostly from graft donor cells, taken 360 days after TCRalphabeta/CD19-depleted stem cell transplant. CDR3 amino acids: CASTPGQGVEQFF. Here the CDR3 DNA reads TGCGCCAGCACCCCCGGACAGGGGGTAGAGCAGTTCTTC.